The rows below give T cell receptor beta chains drawn from one sample of a study of patients and donors after allogeneic stem cell transplantation. TCRdb used MiXCR to reprocess the RT-PCR reads, holding one entry per CDR3 protein. Among 80,000 to 90,000 distinct CDR3 sequences listed, 40% to 60% were seen once. The sample consisted of blood, either unsorted or a sorted T cell fraction (not recorded which). Receptors were obtained from a human donor who was either an allogeneic HSCT recipient or a stem cell or donor lymphocyte infusion donor (not recorded which). It is not recorded whose cells these are; they may come from a transplant donor. CDR3s include the opening cysteine and the closing phenylalanine or tryptophan. D genes are given only for firm matches. Size is omitted from some rows. Given values are once, few, many or a class for expanded clones.

V	D	J	size	DNA	CDR3
TRBV7-9	TRBD1	TRBJ1-1	few	TGTGCCAGCAGCTTACTACAGGGGGACACTGAAGCTTTCTTT	CASSLLQGDTEAFF
TRBV6-1	NA	TRBJ1-4	NA	TGTGCCAGCAGTGAAGATAGACTTAATGAAAAACTGTTTTTT	CASSEDRLNEKLFF
TRBV6-2/TRBV6-3	NA	TRBJ1-6	NA	TGTGCCAGCAGTTCCAAGGGACGGAATTCACCCCTCCACTTT	CASSSKGRNSPLHF
TRBV12-3/TRBV12-4	NA	TRBJ1-1	NA	TGTGCCAGCAGTCATGACCAGACTGCGAACACTGAAGCTTTCTTT	CASSHDQTANTEAFF
TRBV12-3/TRBV12-4	TRBD1	TRBJ1-2	NA	TGTGCCAGCAGCCTGGGACAGACGCATGGCTACACCTTC	CASSLGQTHGYTF
TRBV28	TRBD1	TRBJ1-1	few	TGTGCCAGCAGTTCGGGACAGGGGAGTAGGACTGAAGCTTTCTTT	CASSSGQGSRTEAFF
TRBV7-9	TRBD2	TRBJ2-3	NA	TGTGCCAGCAGCTTGTGGGGGGGGACCCCTAGCACAGATACGCAGTATTTT	CASSLWGGTPSTDTQYF
TRBV15	NA	TRBJ1-5	few	TGTGCCACCAGCAGAGAGGACAGCCAGCTACAGCCCCAGCATTTT	CATSREDSQLQPQHF
TRBV12-3/TRBV12-4	NA	TRBJ1-2	NA	TGTGCCAGCAGTCCCCCCAACAGCGTCTATGGCTACACCTTC	CASSPPNSVYGYTF
TRBV10-3	NA	TRBJ1-5	NA	TGTGCCATCAGTGAGTCAGGGCCGAACAATCAGCCCCAGCATTTT	CAISESGPNNQPQHF
TRBV3-1	NA	TRBJ1-1	NA	TGTGCCAGCAGTGAAGAGTCAGGGGCAGGGACTGAAGCTTTCTTT	CASSEESGAGTEAFF
TRBV4-1	TRBD1	TRBJ1-4	few	TGCGCCAGCAGCCGTTACAGGGGAAAACTGTTTTTT	CASSRYRGKLFF
TRBV12-3/TRBV12-4	NA	TRBJ1-6	few	TGTGCCAGCAGTTTAAACTATAATTCACCCCTCCACTTT	CASSLNYNSPLHF
TRBV20-1	NA	TRBJ1-2	NA	TGCAGTGCTAGAGGTTATCGGCAGCCTAACTATGGCTACACCTTC	CSARGYRQPNYGYTF
TRBV28	TRBD1	TRBJ1-2	NA	TGTGCCAGCAGTTCGGGACAGCTATTAATTAACTATGGCTACACCTTC	CASSSGQLLINYGYTF
TRBV20-1	NA	TRBJ2-1	NA	TGCAGTGCTAGTAGGAGTTCCTACAATGAGCAGTTCTTC	CSASRSSYNEQFF
TRBV12-3/TRBV12-4	NA	TRBJ1-6	NA	TGTGCCAGCAGCTCCGACTTGTTGTATAATTCACCCCTCCACTTT	CASSSDLLYNSPLHF
TRBV6-5	NA	TRBJ2-7	NA	TGTGCCAGCAGTCCTAGGGCACCTTACGAGCAGTACTTC	CASSPRAPYEQYF
TRBV4-3	NA	TRBJ1-1	few	TGCGCCAGCAGCCGGGTGCAGGGCAGCACTGAAGCTTTCTTT	CASSRVQGSTEAFF
TRBV20-1	TRBD1	TRBJ1-2	NA	TGCAGTGCTTCCTCGGACAGGGGCTATGGCTACACCTTC	CSASSDRGYGYTF
TRBV4-3	NA	TRBJ2-2	NA	TGCGCCAGCAGCCATCCCCCCCCGAATGCGAACACCGGGGAGCTGTTTTTT	CASSHPPPNANTGELFF
TRBV4-2	NA	TRBJ1-3	NA	TGTGCCAGCAGCCAAGCTTTCGACAGATTTGGAAACACCATATATTTT	CASSQAFDRFGNTIYF
TRBV7-2	TRBD1	TRBJ1-1	NA	TGTGCCAGCAGCCCAAGCCGGGACAGGAACACTGAAGCTTTCTTT	CASSPSRDRNTEAFF
TRBV11-2	NA	TRBJ1-1	NA	TGTGCCAGCAGAAAGGCGGGGGTCAAGGACACTGAAGCTTTCTTT	CASRKAGVKDTEAFF
TRBV6-2/TRBV6-3	TRBD1	TRBJ1-5	NA	TGTGCCAGCAGTTACCTCGGGAACAGGGGGGTTAGCAATCAGCCCCAGCATTTT	CASSYLGNRGVSNQPQHF
TRBV7-9	NA	TRBJ1-5	NA	TGTGCCAGCAGCTTATTTGCAGGGGAGGATCAGCCCCAGCATTTT	CASSLFAGEDQPQHF
TRBV9	TRBD1	TRBJ1-5	NA	TGTGCCAGCAGCTCGGGACAGAATAGCAATCAGCCCCAGCATTTT	CASSSGQNSNQPQHF
TRBV28	TRBD2	TRBJ2-3	NA	TGTGCCAGCAGTTTATGGGTTGGACTAGCGGGAGGAAGAGATACGCAGTATTTT	CASSLWVGLAGGRDTQYF
TRBV30	NA	TRBJ1-1	NA	TGTGCCTGGAGTCCCTTAACCGGACGGAAAGCTTTCTTT	CAWSPLTGRKAFF
TRBV27	NA	TRBJ1-2	NA	TGTGCCAGCTCTTTCAGATACTATGGCTACACCTTC	CASSFRYYGYTF
TRBV29-1	NA	TRBJ1-5	few	TGCAGCGTTCAGGTCGAGGGGGGCAATCAGCCCCAGCATTTT	CSVQVEGGNQPQHF
TRBV20-1	NA	TRBJ1-2	NA	TGCAGTGCGCCAGGACCCGGCGGCTACACCTTC	CSAPGPGGYTF
TRBV5-1	TRBD1	TRBJ1-2	few	TGCGCCAGCAGCGCTGGGACAGCTAACTATGGCTACACCTTC	CASSAGTANYGYTF
TRBV5-6	TRBD1	TRBJ1-2	NA	TGTGCCAGCAGACGAAATACCGGGACAGGGGGATGGTATGGCTACACCTTC	CASRRNTGTGGWYGYTF
TRBV12-3/TRBV12-4	TRBD2	TRBJ2-1	NA	TGTGCCAGCAGCCCTCGTAGGGGACTAGCGGCCTACAATGAGCAGTTCTTC	CASSPRRGLAAYNEQFF
TRBV5-1	NA	TRBJ2-3	few	TGCGCCAGCAGCTTGGTGGACTTTAGCACAGATACGCAGTATTTT	CASSLVDFSTDTQYF
TRBV3-1	TRBD1	TRBJ2-3	once	TGTGCCAGCAGCCAACAATTCCAGGGGGCAGGCACAGATACGCAGTATTTT	CASSQQFQGAGTDTQYF
TRBV6-5	TRBD1	TRBJ1-5	NA	TGTGCCAGCAGACCTGGGACAGTAGATCAGCCCCAGCATTTT	CASRPGTVDQPQHF
TRBV28	TRBD1	TRBJ1-2	NA	TGTGCCAGCAGTTTCGGACAGGGAAGAGACTATGGCTACACCTTC	CASSFGQGRDYGYTF
TRBV19	TRBD1	TRBJ1-5	NA	TGTGCCAGTAGTATGGGGGGACAGGGGCGGTCCAGGGGCAATCAGCCCCAGCATTTT	CASSMGGQGRSRGNQPQHF
TRBV19	NA	TRBJ1-5	NA	TGTGCCAGTAGTAGGGTTTACGGGAATCAGCCCCAGCATTTT	CASSRVYGNQPQHF
TRBV5-1	TRBD1	TRBJ1-1	NA	TGCGCCAGCAGGTCACAGGGGGCAGGCCACGCAAACACTGAAGCTTTCTTT	CASRSQGAGHANTEAFF
TRBV12-3/TRBV12-4	NA	TRBJ1-1	few	TGTGCCAGCACCTTGGGGGGGTGGGCTGAAGCTTTCTTT	CASTLGGWAEAFF
TRBV20-1	TRBD1	TRBJ1-5	once	TGCAGTGCTAGAGGCAGGGGGCTGGGCAATCAGCCCCAGCATTTT	CSARGRGLGNQPQHF
TRBV4-3	NA	TRBJ1-2	NA	TGCGCCAGCAGCCAAGCGGTCGGAGGGAGCTATGGCTACACCTTC	CASSQAVGGSYGYTF
TRBV20-1	NA	TRBJ1-1	NA	TGCAGTCGTACCCCGGGGGATAGCCGTAAAGCTTTCTTT	CSRTPGDSRKAFF
TRBV12-3/TRBV12-4	NA	TRBJ1-1	few	TGTGCCGCTACGGGGGAGGCAGCTTTCTTT	CAATGEAAFF
TRBV28	NA	TRBJ1-1	NA	TGTGCCAGCCGACCCCCAGGGCTGAGCACTGAAGCTTTCTTT	CASRPPGLSTEAFF
TRBV6-5	NA	TRBJ1-4	NA	TGTGCCAGCAGTTACTTAACGGGGGGAACTGAAAAACTGTTTTTT	CASSYLTGGTEKLFF
TRBV6-2/TRBV6-3	NA	TRBJ1-1	NA	TGTGCCAGCAGCCCGTTCAAGGAAAGGCCGGGTGAAGCTTTCTTT	CASSPFKERPGEAFF
TRBV2	NA	TRBJ1-6	NA	TGTGCCAGCAGTGTAACGGGACTGCTTAATTCACCCCTCCACTTT	CASSVTGLLNSPLHF